Presented here are 14 T cell receptor beta chains from one specimen sequenced in a study of T cells in localized non-small cell lung cancer. The method was immunoSEQ multiplex PCR; TCRdb's version includes in-frame clones alone and lacks a portion of them. The table records about 43,000 clones, 75% to 95% of them present only once. The starting material was PBMCs, obtained before any cancer treatment. Receptor source: a woman aged 40-70 years with stage II lung adenocarcinoma.

The rearrangement uses TRBV5-1 and TRBJ2-2; perhaps TRBD1 as D (5 bases). The V end lost 4 bases, the J end lost 6 bases, and 16 bases lay between the germline ends. The length of the CDR3 is 15 residues. In germline, CDR1 is SGHRS, CDR2 YFSETQ. DNA of the CDR3: TGCGCCAGCAGCGCAGGACAATTCACGTCCGGGGAGCTGTTTTTT. This codes for CASSAGQFTSGELFF.

V usage is TRBV28 and J usage is TRBJ2-7; a possible D gene is TRBD2 (5 bases). The CDR3 runs 15 residues. Per germline, CDR1 MDHEN and CDR2 SYDVKM. V lost 1 base and J lost 2, with 12 bases in between. The CDR3 sequence: CASSLSEDGTYEQYF. CDR3 DNA: TGTGCCAGCAGTTTATCGGAGGACGGGACCTACGAGCAGTACTTC.

The V call is TRBV5-8, the J call TRBJ1-5, with D hard to call. With 1 base removed from V and 0 bases from J, the gap between germline ends came to 2 bases. This CDR3 spans 13 amino acids. Germline V lookup: CDR1 SGHTS, CDR2 YDEGEE. The CDR3 loop reads CASSLFSNQPQHF. In nucleotides, the CDR3 is TGTGCCAGCAGCTTGTTTAGCAATCAGCCCCAGCATTTT. The whole variable domain, remainder taken from reference TRBV5-8 and TRBJ1-5, is EAGVTQSPTHLIKTRGQQATLRCSPISGHTSVYWYQQALGLGLQFLLWYDEGEERNRGNFPPRFSGRQFPNYSSELNVNALELEDSALYLCASSLFSNQPQHFGDGTRLSIL.

The chain joins TRBV6-5 to TRBJ1-1, with TRBD1 as a possible D gene (6 bases). Germline V CDR1 and CDR2: MNHEY, SVGAGI. The CDR3 length is 14 residues. The germline V and J ends were trimmed by 8 bases and 6 bases, with 19 bases remaining between them. The DNA for the CDR3 is TGTGCCAGCCTTACAGGGAGAGGTAGCCCTGAAGCTTTCTTT. It translates to CASLTGRGSPEAFF.

In DNA form, the CDR3 reads TGTGCCAGCTCACCCCGACAGGGAAAGGATGAAAAACTGTTTTTT. Encoded protein: CASSPRQGKDEKLFF. This chain joins TRBV18 and TRBJ1-4; TRBD1 aligns across 7 bases. V lost 3 bases to trimming and J lost 6 bases; unmatched junction nucleotides: 7. CDR3 length: 15 amino acids. The V gene's germline CDR1 is KGHSH and CDR2 LQKENI.

CDR3 loop: CAPGGTYSYYSNQPQHF. The CDR3 nucleotides are TGTGCCCCAGGGGGGACATACAGTTATTATAGCAATCAGCCCCAGCATTTT. The chain couples TRBV19 to TRBJ1-5; 7 nucleotides agree with TRBD1. This CDR3 contains 17 residues. Germline V gene data show CDR1 as LNHDA and CDR2 as SQIVND (reference sequence). V lost 11 bases, J lost 0 bases, and 16 bases stayed unmatched.

In this sample, this clone turned up once. The J gene is TRBJ1-3, the V gene TRBV6-5; perhaps TRBD1 as D (5 bases). CDR1 is MNHEY, CDR2 SVGAGI, per germline. The CDR3 is 16 amino acids. Between the trimmed V and J ends, which lost 2 bases and 4 bases, there was a span of 15 bases. DNA of the CDR3: TGTGCCAGCAGTTACGATTTCCGACAGAGAGGAAACACCATATATTTT. Translated: CASSYDFRQRGNTIYF.

CDR3 sequence reads: CASSLSRGNTEAFF. CDR3 DNA: TGTGCCAGCAGCTTGTCGAGGGGGAACACTGAAGCTTTCTTT. J is TRBJ1-1 and V is TRBV5-6; D might be TRBD1 (5 bases). The CDR3 spans 14 residues. V was cut by 1 base and J by 1 base, with 8 bases left in between. Germline values: CDR1 SGHDT, CDR2 YYEEEE.

This clone was counted once. V is TRBV5-4 and J is TRBJ2-3; possible D gene TRBD2, 5 bases. V shed 4 bases and J shed 13 bases, with 19 bases lying between them. Looked up from germline, CDR1 is SGHNT and CDR2 is YYREEE (reference sequence). The CDR3 is 13 residues long. CDR3 residues: CASSLFGPGKEYF. For the CDR3, the DNA is TGTGCCAGCAGCCTATTTGGACCGGGAAAGGAGTATTTT.

This clone has a single count. CDR3 loop: CASTLRGLNTEAFF. The DNA of the CDR3 is TGTGCCAGTACCCTCAGGGGGCTGAACACTGAAGCTTTCTTT. The rearrangement links TRBV19 to TRBJ1-1; 8 bases fit TRBD1. The germline V gene encodes CDR1 LNHDA and CDR2 SQIVND (reference sequence). The CDR3 contains 14 residues. Germline trimming cut 7 bases from V and 0 bases from J; bases unmatched to any gene: 4.

V and J are TRBV7-6 and TRBJ2-2; TRBD2 might be the D (7 bases). The CDR3 is made up of 14 amino acids. The V gene lost 2 bases and the J gene lost 9 bases, with 13 bases spanning the gap. Germline loops: CDR1 SGHVS, CDR2 FNYEAQ. CDR3: CASSLRGGLRELFF. CDR3 coding DNA: TGTGCCAGCAGCTTAAGGGGGGGCCTACGGGAGCTGTTTTTT.

The table lists this clone with a count of one. The chain uses TRBV6-4 and TRBJ2-1; 8 bases line up with TRBD1. The CDR3 sequence is 17 residues long. Germline-derived CDR1 and CDR2 are MRHNA and SNTAGT. Trimming cost V 0 bases and J 5 bases; bases outside gene matches: 9. The CDR3 protein is CASSDSTDRALNNEQFF. CDR3 DNA sequence: TGTGCCAGCAGTGACTCGACGGACAGGGCCCTTAACAATGAGCAGTTCTTC.

The rearrangement uses TRBV7-9 and TRBJ2-5, with 9 bases identical to TRBD2. The CDR3 length is 16 residues. Germline loops: CDR1 SEHNR, CDR2 FQNEAQ (reference sequence). The J segment lost 0 bases and the V segment lost 5 bases, leaving 7 bases of the junction unmatched. The CDR3 spells CASSPRLAENQETQYF. In DNA, the CDR3 is TGTGCCAGCAGCCCTCGACTAGCGGAGAACCAAGAGACCCAGTACTTC. Together with reference TRBV7-9 and TRBJ2-5, the CDR3 gives the full variable domain: DTGVSQNPRHKITKRGQNVTFRCDPISEHNRLYWYRQTLGQGPEFLTYFQNEAQLEKSRLLSDRFSAERPKGSFSTLEIQRTEQGDSAMYLCASSPRLAENQETQYFGPGTRLLVL.

This clone has only one observation. V and J are TRBV11-2 and TRBJ1-2; D not resolved. V lost 8 bases to trimming and J lost 1 base, with 14 bases between them. The CDR3 is made up of 14 amino acids. In germline, CDR1 is SGHAT, CDR2 FQNNGV. CDR3 amino acids: CASAPDGFNYGYTF. The DNA for the CDR3 is TGTGCCAGCGCCCCGGACGGATTTAACTATGGCTACACCTTC.